The clone carrying this T cell receptor (beta chain) was seen repeatedly, ten times or more. The target antigen is unknown. Sequencing libraries made from TCR beta cDNA carried unique molecular identifiers. Yield was approximately 500,000 cDNA molecules from around 1 to 9.1 million T cells. TCRdb independently ran MiXCR on the PCR reads; one entry per CDR3 protein. The repertoire holds over 150,000 distinct CDR3 sequences, with approximately 31% as singletons. This sample is drawn from a study of post-analysis software for immune sequencing data. Study summary: The patients showed relapsing-remitting, secondary progressive and progressive-relapsing multiple sclerosis courses. Overall study results and limits: Clustering by F measure revealed strong co-clustering among samples prepared together in one batch. Elevated frequency relative to controls characterized four or five TRBV segments in patients, TRBV5-6, TRBV5-1 and TRBV20-1 among them. Multiple sclerosis patients showed significantly lower normalized Chao1 diversity than controls did.

Per the germline V gene, CDR1 is SGHNT and CDR2 is YYREEE (reference sequence). V was shortened by 3 bases and J by 2 bases, with 1 base between the two germline ends. The CDR3 is made up of 11 amino acids. The chain is built from TRBV5-4 and TRBJ2-3; D call uncertain. Specimen: blood. The sequence was obtained from a girl under 18 with multiple sclerosis. The CDR3 bases are TGTGCCAGCAGCTACACAGATACGCAGTATTTT. It codes for CASSYTDTQYF.